Below, 27 T cell receptor beta chains from the same sample are listed, as sequenced in a study of beta chain features in type 1 diabetes (dated 2018 in TCRdb). Their antigens remain unidentified. The research as a whole found: In all four CD4+ subsets, TCRB CDR3 length was moderately but significantly shorter in type 1 diabetes patients.

Libraries were constructed by the immunoSEQ multiplex PCR assay. The entire amount of isolated RNA was reverse transcribed using the High Capacity cDNA Reverse Transcription Kit, so the sequenced TCRB transcripts were expressed ones. Drawn from immuneACCESS, this table holds only the in-frame rearrangements with V and J called that TCRdb kept. Clones are partly lost; checked studies trace under half to an unresolved V gene and leave the rest unexplained. The sample data list about 150,000 clones, and about 9.4% of these were observed just once. Jointly, the top ten make up 0.5% of the sample. The specimen sequenced was central memory CD4+ T cells from blood. The receptors were sampled from a man younger than 45 with type 1 diabetes.

Only a few counts were recorded for this clone. The V and J genes are TRBV9 and TRBJ2-3, with D tentatively TRBD1 (5 bases). The CDR3 is 15 amino acids. V was trimmed by 4 bases and J by 3 bases, leaving 15 bases between them. Germline V gene data show CDR1 as SGDLS and CDR2 as YYNGEE. As DNA, the CDR3 is TGTGCCAGCAGCCCTACAAACAGGTTAACAGATACGCAGTATTTT. Its protein is CASSPTNRLTDTQYF.

The V call is TRBV4-1, the J call TRBJ2-7; 7 positions match TRBD2. V shed 3 bases and J 3 bases; nucleotides not matched to a gene: 11. Looked up from germline, CDR1 is MGHRA and CDR2 is YSYEKL. There are 16 residues in the CDR3. Written as DNA, the CDR3 is TGCGCCAGCAGCCAGCCTAGCGGAGCAACTGGCTACGAGCAGTACTTC. Its protein product is CASSQPSGATGYEQYF.

This clone was seen more than once but under ten times. The J gene is TRBJ2-1, the V gene TRBV2; D perhaps matches TRBD2 (6 bases). Germline V gene sequence: CDR1 SNHLY, CDR2 FYNNEI. V was clipped by 6 bases and J by 5 bases, with 26 bases between them. This CDR3 is built from 18 residues. Written as DNA, the CDR3 is TGTGCCAGCAGCAAACCGACCGGGACTCGCGAGAAGCACAATGAGCAGTTCTTC. Residues: CASSKPTGTREKHNEQFF.

This clone has more than one count but fewer than ten. This chain joins TRBV15 and TRBJ2-1; D possibly corresponds to TRBD1 (5 bases). The CDR3 has 14 amino acids. Germline V lookup: CDR1 LNHNV, CDR2 YYDKDF (reference sequence). Trimming pared 2 bases from V and 1 base from J, leaving 6 bases between. In nucleotides, the CDR3 is TGTGCCACCAGCAGACAGGGTTCCTACAATGAGCAGTTCTTC. As protein: CATSRQGSYNEQFF.

The genes are TRBV2 and TRBJ2-7; 12 nucleotides match TRBD2. The CDR3 extends over 16 amino acids. V trimming: 5 bases; J trimming: 5 bases; junction bases outside the gene matches: 10. Germline V gene sequence: CDR1 SNHLY, CDR2 FYNNEI. The CDR3 DNA is TGTGCCAGCAGTAATCTAGCGGGAGGGCTTTACGACGAGCAGTACTTC. Its protein is CASSNLAGGLYDEQYF.

The table lists this clone with a few counts. The gene calls are TRBV28 and TRBJ2-3; possibly TRBD1 for D (6 bases). CDR1 and CDR2 (germline): MDHEN, SYDVKM. This CDR3 comprises 13 residues. V was cut by 4 bases and J by 4 bases, with 9 bases left in between. The CDR3 bases are TGTGCCAGCAGTTCAGGGGCGGCAGATACGCAGTATTTT. Encoded protein: CASSSGAADTQYF.

V and J are TRBV2 and TRBJ2-3; 7 nucleotides agree with TRBD2. Germline V CDR1 and CDR2: SNHLY, FYNNEI. V lost 3 bases to trimming and J lost 2 bases; unmatched junction nucleotides: 5. There are 15 residues in the CDR3. The CDR3 DNA reads as TGTGCCAGCAGTGAGCGGCGGGGGATCACAGATACGCAGTATTTT. Translating it yields CASSERRGITDTQYF. Full variable domain (missing parts from reference TRBV2 and TRBJ2-3): EPEVTQTPSHQVTQMGQEVILRCVPISNHLYFYWYRQILGQKVEFLVSFYNNEISEKSEIFDDQFSVERPDGSNFTLKIRSTKLEDSAMYFCASSERRGITDTQYFGPGTRLTVL.

The rearrangement joins TRBV12-2 to TRBJ2-7; the D segment call TRBD2 is taken from the table without a DNA check. TRBV12-2 is shown as a pseudogene. CDR3 size: 15 residues. In DNA, the CDR3 is TGTGCAAGTCGTCCCGGACTAGCGGGACTCTACGAGCAGTACTTC. Translation gives CASRPGLAGLYEQYF.

This clone was counted between two and nine times. The gene calls are TRBV13 and TRBJ2-5; 8 nucleotides align to TRBD2. CDR3 size: 14 residues. CDR1 is PRHDT, CDR2 FYEKMQ, per germline (reference sequence). The trim removed 5 bases at V and 5 bases at J, leaving 7 bases unmatched. The CDR3 sequence: CASSTRTSLETQYF. The DNA for the CDR3 is TGTGCCAGCAGCACCCGGACTAGCCTGGAGACCCAGTACTTC.

Points on this clone: The same CDR3 also results from other DNA sequences found in this sample. The V call is TRBV30, the J call TRBJ2-1; 7 bases are shared with TRBD1. V was pared by 1 base and J by 4 bases, with 4 bases of the junction left unmatched. This CDR3 region has 14 residues. Germline V lookup: CDR1 GTSNPN, CDR2 SVGIG (reference sequence). The CDR3: CAWSAGGPYNEQFF. In DNA form, the CDR3 reads TGTGCCTGGAGTGCAGGGGGTCCATACAATGAGCAGTTCTTC. The full variable domain, in which reference TRBV30 and TRBJ2-1 provide the parts outside the CDR3, is SQTIHQWPATLVQPVGSPLSLECTVEGTSNPNLYWYRQAAGRGLQLLFYSVGIGQISSEVPQNLSASRPQDRQFILSSKKLLLSDSGFYLCAWSAGGPYNEQFFGPGTRLTVL.

A few counts support this clone. The chain has TRBV28 and TRBJ1-5; D unclear. The V gene lost 8 bases and the J gene lost 2 bases, with 4 bases spanning the gap. Per germline, CDR1 MDHEN and CDR2 SYDVKM. The CDR3 is 11 amino acids. The CDR3 here is CASEGNQPQHF. DNA of the CDR3: TGTGCCAGCGAGGGCAATCAGCCCCAGCATTTT.

This chain uses TRBV20-1 with TRBJ1-1; 8 bases fit TRBD1. This CDR3 has 11 amino acids. Germline lookup yields CDR1 DFQATT and CDR2 SNEGSKA (reference sequence). In DNA, the CDR3 is TGCAGGGGTACAGGGGGCACTGAAGCTTTCTTT. Amino acid sequence: CRGTGGTEAFF.

Note on this clone: Other DNA sequences in this specimen translate into the identical CDR3. The V gene is TRBV6-5, the J gene TRBJ2-3, with D perhaps matching TRBD2 (5 bases). Between the trimmed V and J ends, which lost 7 bases and 6 bases, there was a span of 11 bases. Looked up from germline, CDR1 is MNHEY and CDR2 is SVGAGI. The CDR3 runs to 12 residues. In DNA, the CDR3 is TGTGCCAGCACAGGAGGTGGGGATACGCAGTATTTT. Translated, it gives CASTGGGDTQYF.

The sample holds a few counts of this clone. The V call is TRBV5-1, the J call TRBJ2-4; D gene uncertain. Looked up from germline, CDR1 is SGHRS and CDR2 is YFSETQ. CDR3 size: 15 residues. V was pared by 5 bases and J by 2 bases, with 14 bases between. The CDR3 here is CASRAQISTKNIQYF. DNA of the CDR3: TGCGCCAGCAGGGCACAGATATCCACCAAAAACATTCAGTACTTC.

In its sample, this clone was seen a few times. The chain employs TRBV5-4 and TRBJ2-3; 9 nucleotides agree with TRBD2. With 4 bases clipped from V and 3 bases from J, the junction kept 6 bases outside the gene matches. The CDR3 extends over 15 amino acids. The germline V gene encodes CDR1 SGHNT and CDR2 YYREEE (reference sequence). Here the CDR3 reads CASSRGRARTDTQYF. CDR3 coding DNA: TGTGCCAGCAGCCGCGGGAGGGCCAGGACAGATACGCAGTATTTT.

The chain is built from TRBV2 and TRBJ1-1; 8 bases are a match to TRBD1. CDR1 is SNHLY, CDR2 FYNNEI, per germline. V trimming: 5 bases; J trimming: 4 bases; junction bases outside the gene matches: 3. This CDR3 has 13 amino acids. The chain's CDR3 is CASSKTGATEAFF. CDR3 nucleotides: TGTGCCAGCAGTAAGACAGGGGCCACTGAAGCTTTCTTT.

The chain employs TRBV18 and TRBJ2-7; D possibly corresponds to TRBD1 (5 bases). With 3 bases removed from V and 6 bases from J, the gap between germline ends came to 15 bases. The CDR3 consists of 14 residues. Germline CDR1 is KGHSH and CDR2 is LQKENI. CDR3 sequence (DNA): TGTGCCAGCTCACCGGCAGGGTCAAGTTCCGAGCAGTACTTC. Translating it yields CASSPAGSSSEQYF.

This chain uses TRBV18 with TRBJ1-1, with no clear D. Per germline, CDR1 KGHSH and CDR2 LQKENI. The CDR3 runs 14 residues. The V end was cut by 3 bases, the J end by 3 bases, with 11 bases between. CDR3 protein: CASSPSDYDTEAFF. CDR3 nucleotides: TGTGCCAGCTCACCGTCAGACTATGACACTGAAGCTTTCTTT.

This clone was observed a handful of times. This chain joins TRBV5-1 and TRBJ2-7; TRBD2 aligns across 8 bases. Germline CDR1 SGHRS, CDR2 YFSETQ. The CDR3 is 14 amino acids. J lost 3 bases, V lost 6 bases, and 8 bases had no gene match. CDR3 coding DNA: TGCGCCAGCACCCCGACAGCGGGAGTCTACGAGCAGTACTTC. As protein: CASTPTAGVYEQYF.

This clone was recorded a few times. The chain employs TRBV29-1 and TRBJ2-3; D unclear. The V gene's germline CDR1 is SQVTM and CDR2 ANQGSEA. CDR3 size: 12 residues. V was clipped by 6 bases and J by 1 base, with 8 bases between them. DNA of the CDR3: TGCAGCGTCCTAACTGGCACAGATACGCAGTATTTT. Translation gives CSVLTGTDTQYF.

This clone was seen only a few times. The chain carries TRBV30 and TRBJ1-1; 8 positions agree with TRBD1. In germline, CDR1 is GTSNPN, CDR2 SVGIG (reference sequence). Trimming took 5 bases from V and 3 from J; bases not matched to a gene: 2. The CDR3 length is 12 residues. CDR3 nucleotides: TGTGCCTGGGACAGGGGTTACACTGAAGCTTTCTTT. This sequence encodes CAWDRGYTEAFF.

The chain has TRBV27 and TRBJ2-1; D is possibly TRBD2 (6 bases). Germline assignment: CDR1 MNHEY and CDR2 SMNVEV (reference sequence). Trimming took 8 bases from V and 4 from J, leaving 15 bases between them. The length of the CDR3 is 14 residues. The CDR3: CASFPGTWYNEQFF. As DNA, the CDR3 is TGTGCCAGCTTTCCCGGGACTTGGTACAATGAGCAGTTCTTC.

The chain combines TRBV2 with TRBJ2-7; 8 bases line up with TRBD1. The CDR3 is made up of 11 amino acids. Germline V gene sequence: CDR1 SNHLY, CDR2 FYNNEI. Losses at the gene ends were 10 bases for V and 6 bases for J; bases not matched to a gene: 5. CDR3 DNA: TGTGCCACCTCCAGGGGGCTCGAGCAGTACTTC. Amino acids: CATSRGLEQYF.

This clone turned up a few times. The chain has TRBV28 and TRBJ1-2; no clear D gene. The CDR3 runs to 14 residues. CDR1 and CDR2 (germline): MDHEN, SYDVKM. Trimming removed 8 bases from V and 4 bases from J, with 17 bases in between. The CDR3, as DNA: TGTGCCAGCCTAAGAGGCGGGGAAGCCTATGGCTACACCTTC. Its translation: CASLRGGEAYGYTF.

The gene calls are TRBV10-3 and TRBJ2-7; 9 nucleotides line up with TRBD1. Losses at the gene ends were 8 bases for V and 2 bases for J; bases not matched to a gene: 7. This CDR3 comprises 14 residues. Germline V lookup: CDR1 ENHRY, CDR2 SYGVKD. CDR3 coding DNA: TGTGCCATCGCACGGGACAGGGATACCTACGAGCAGTACTTC. Its protein product is CAIARDRDTYEQYF.

This clone was seen only a few times. The rearrangement joins TRBV5-6 to TRBJ1-1, with 7 nucleotides matching TRBD1. V lost 3 bases, J lost 6 bases, and 8 bases stayed unmatched. In germline, CDR1 is SGHDT, CDR2 YYEEEE. The CDR3 totals 14 residues. CDR3 bases: TGTGCCAGCAGCTCGATAATGCAGGGGGCTGAAGCTTTCTTT. As protein: CASSSIMQGAEAFF.

This clone was observed a handful of times. The gene calls are TRBV27 and TRBJ2-2; the D gene is possibly TRBD1 (6 bases). V dropped 2 bases and J dropped 1 base, with 8 bases sitting between them. The CDR3 covers 15 residues. Germline V gene sequence: CDR1 MNHEY, CDR2 SMNVEV (reference sequence). CDR3 amino acids: CASSLETGNTGELFF. In DNA form, the CDR3 reads TGTGCCAGCAGTTTAGAGACAGGGAACACCGGGGAGCTGTTTTTT.